This TCR beta chain derives from a study of cytomegalovirus exposure and HLA in healthy donors. With respect to this clone: Its specificity is unknown.

Study-wide points: In a later analysis, HLA-associated beta chains showed higher expansion and lower generation probabilities than comparable chains. Serostatus for CMV was the only available immune exposure information. There were some V segments, including TRBV6-2 and TRBV6-3, excluded as indistinguishable.

Trimming took 2 bases from V and 7 from J, leaving 12 bases between them. This CDR3 comprises 14 residues. Germline lookup yields CDR1 MNHEY and CDR2 SMNVEV (reference sequence). The primer mix had 60 Vbeta and 13 Jbeta primers. Only in-frame clones appear in the TCRdb table, and some are missing; sequencing was by immunoSEQ multiplex PCR. The table lists about 200,000 clones, just under 70% of them singletons, with less than 3% in the top ten. The rearrangement uses TRBV27 and TRBJ1-5, with D possibly TRBD1 on 6 matching bases. The sample comprised PBMCs. The sequence came from a man aged 40-55 years in good health and CMV-seropositive. The chain's CDR3 is CASSLQGPRQPQHF. Written as DNA, the CDR3 is TGTGCCAGCAGTTTACAGGGGCCACGGCAGCCCCAGCATTTT.